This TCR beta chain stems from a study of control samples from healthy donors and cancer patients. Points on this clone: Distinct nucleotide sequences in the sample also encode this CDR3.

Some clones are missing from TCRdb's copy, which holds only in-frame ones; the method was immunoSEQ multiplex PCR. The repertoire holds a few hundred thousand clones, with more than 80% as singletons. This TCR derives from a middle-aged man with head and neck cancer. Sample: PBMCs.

The CDR3 coding sequence is TGTGCCTGGAGTGTAGGGCAGAACACTGAAGCTTTCTTT. Amino acid sequence: CAWSVGQNTEAFF. The rearrangement joins TRBV30 to TRBJ1-1; D is undetermined. Germline V lookup: CDR1 GTSNPN, CDR2 SVGIG (reference sequence). This CDR3 contains 13 residues. The ends were cut back, 0 bases at V and 1 base at J, with 6 bases in the middle.